Shown below are 32 T cell receptor beta chains from a single sample sequenced in a study of blood T cells in healthy people across ages. Together with a sample-barcoded 5' primer, a J-beta primer mix was included in a second PCR lasting roughly 6 to 12 cycles. One entry per CDR3 protein results from TCRdb running MiXCR on the 5' RACE reads. The sample has about 1,500,000 distinct CDR3 sequences; 25% to 30% are singletons. The sample consisted of blood. The receptors here all came from a woman aged 30 to 39 in good health.

This clonotype was counted between two and nine times. V usage is TRBV12-3 or TRBV12-4 and J usage is TRBJ1-5; no reliable D call. V lost 1 base to trimming and J lost 0 bases, with 7 bases between them. The CDR3 is 15 residues long. CDR3 nucleotide sequence: TGTGCCAGCAGTTTAGAGGTTTATAGCAATCAGCCCCAGCATTTT. Translating gives CASSLEVYSNQPQHF.

This sequence joins TRBV7-2 and TRBJ2-2; D perhaps matches TRBD1 (5 bases). The germline V gene has CDR1 SGHTA and CDR2 FQGNSA. V was clipped by 3 bases and J by 3 bases, with 14 bases between them. CDR3 length equals 16 residues. The CDR3 is CASSFTGWVDTGELFF. The CDR3 DNA reads as TGTGCCAGCAGCTTTACAGGATGGGTAGACACCGGGGAGCTGTTTTTT. The whole variable domain, remainder taken from reference TRBV7-2 and TRBJ2-2, is GAGVSQSPSNKVTEKGKDVELRCDPISGHTALYWYRQSLGQGLEFLIYFQGNSAPDKSGLPSDRFSAERTGGSVSTLTIQRTQQEDSAVYLCASSFTGWVDTGELFFGEGSRLTVL.

In its sample, this clonotype was seen once. The rearrangement links TRBV28 to TRBJ2-1, with TRBD2 matching 11 bases. This CDR3 spans 17 amino acids. Germline V gene lookup returns CDR1 MDHEN and CDR2 SYDVKM. With 5 bases clipped from V and 7 bases from J, the junction kept 13 bases outside the gene matches. In DNA form, the CDR3 reads TGTGCCAGCAGTAACCTACCCCTAGCGGGGGGAAGGAATGAGCAGTTCTTC. It is translated as CASSNLPLAGGRNEQFF.

The rearrangement links TRBV28 to TRBJ2-3; TRBD1 might be the D (7 bases). The CDR3 is 15 residues long. Per germline, CDR1 MDHEN and CDR2 SYDVKM. Trimming cost V 6 bases and J 3 bases, with 16 bases left between them. CDR3 residues: CASRGGGGRTDTQYF. CDR3 sequence (DNA): TGTGCCAGCAGGGGAGGAGGGGGCAGGACAGATACGCAGTATTTT.

This clonotype was recorded at least ten times. The CDR3 protein is CASSLLGDNYGYTF. The CDR3 region has the DNA TGTGCCAGCTCACTCCTAGGCGATAACTATGGCTACACCTTC. The rearrangement joins TRBV18 to TRBJ1-2, with D unresolved. Germline V gene data show CDR1 as KGHSH and CDR2 as LQKENI. The CDR3 sequence is 14 residues long. Trimming removed 4 bases from V and 1 base from J, with 10 bases in between.

The chain combines TRBV3-1 with TRBJ1-2, with 11 bases aligning to TRBD1. V lost 2 bases, J lost 10 bases, and 6 bases stayed unmatched. Per the germline V gene, CDR1 is LGHDT and CDR2 is YNNKEL (reference sequence). CDR3 length: 14 amino acids. The CDR3 DNA is TGTGCCAGCAGCCAACCAAGGACAGGGGGCGCCTACACCTTC. It codes for CASSQPRTGGAYTF.

The chain combines TRBV7-8 with TRBJ2-4, with D perhaps assigned TRBD1 or TRBD2 (5 bases each). TRBJ2-7 explains the end of the DNA better; the J call may be wrong. Germline CDR1 and CDR2: SGHVS and FQNEAQ. This CDR3 is built from 16 residues. CDR3 nucleotide sequence: TGTGCCAGCAGCACAAGACCCGGGACGGAGTCCTACGAGCAGTACTTC. Its protein product is CASSTRPGTESYEQYF.

This clonotype was counted a few times. This chain joins TRBV7-9 and TRBJ2-3; 8 nucleotides agree with TRBD1. The CDR3 loop spans 15 amino acids. Germline CDR1 SEHNR, CDR2 FQNEAQ (reference sequence). V lost 5 bases to trimming and J lost 6 bases; unmatched junction nucleotides: 10. DNA of the CDR3: TGTGCCAGCAGCGGCGGACAGGGACGGGAGGATACGCAGTATTTT. This gives the protein CASSGGQGREDTQYF.

The chain employs TRBV6-2 or TRBV6-3 and TRBJ2-5, with D perhaps TRBD1 (6 bases). V shed 6 bases and J shed 11 bases, with 13 bases lying between them. Germline V gene data show CDR1 as MNHEY and CDR2 as SVGEGT. The CDR3 spans 11 residues. The CDR3 DNA reads as TGTGCCAGCAGCACAGGGATTGAGCAGTACTTC. It encodes CASSTGIEQYF.

This clonotype came up a few times. The chain has TRBV29-1 and TRBJ1-1; possibly TRBD1 for D (6 bases). The CDR3 is 11 residues long. Trimming took 4 bases from V and 11 from J, leaving 14 bases between them. Looked up from germline, CDR1 is SQVTM and CDR2 is ANQGSEA. The CDR3 region is CSVARGAGAFF. CDR3 nucleotide sequence: TGCAGCGTTGCCCGGGGGGCTGGGGCTTTCTTT.

This clonotype was seen just once. Since no conserved phenylalanine or tryptophan closes the CDR3, a read error is the likely cause. This chain joins TRBV3-1 and TRBJ2-4; 9 nucleotides agree with TRBD2. The better agreement between TRBJ2-5 and the DNA end casts doubt on the J call. This CDR3 is built from 16 residues. CDR1 and CDR2 from the germline V gene are LGHDT and YNNKEL (reference sequence). CDR3 in amino acids: CASSQGALAGGETQYV. The DNA for the CDR3 is TGTGCCAGCAGCCAAGGGGCACTAGCGGGTGGTGAGACCCAGTACGTC.

Points on this clonotype: It may be a read error: a sequence one base away is much more abundant. The chain couples TRBV29-1 to TRBJ2-7; 11 nucleotides match TRBD1. CDR1 SQVTM and CDR2 ANQGSEA come from the germline V gene. CDR3 size: 13 residues. J was trimmed by 9 bases and V by 6 bases; bases with no gene match: 10. Here the CDR3 reads CSVWTGGKNGQYF. The CDR3 DNA reads TGCAGCGTGTGGACAGGGGGCAAAAACGGGCAGTACTTC.

This chain connects TRBV28 to TRBJ2-5; D unresolved. V gave up 5 bases and J gave up 11 bases, with 12 bases separating them. This CDR3 comprises 11 residues. Germline loops: CDR1 MDHEN, CDR2 SYDVKM. The CDR3 loop is CASSTNFEQYF. CDR3 bases: TGTGCCAGCAGTACTAACTTTGAGCAGTACTTC.

This clonotype has ten or more counts. The chain is built from TRBV4-1 and TRBJ2-7; the match to TRBD1 covers 11 bases. J gave up 3 bases and V 4 bases, and 11 bases lay outside the gene matches. Germline V gene data show CDR1 as MGHRA and CDR2 as YSYEKL. This CDR3 region has 17 residues. CDR3 residues: CASSLSYSGTGGYEQYF. CDR3 DNA: TGCGCCAGCAGCCTCTCCTACTCCGGGACAGGGGGCTACGAGCAGTACTTC.

Only a few counts were recorded for this clonotype. One end of the junction fails to match germline, which may point to a read error. The chain combines TRBV10-3 with TRBJ2-7; D is uncertain. There are 14 residues in the CDR3. The germline V gene encodes CDR1 ENHRY and CDR2 SYGVKD. This chain's CDR3 is CAIRESGDPYEQYF. The CDR3 DNA reads TGTGCCATCAGGGAGTCGGGCGACCCCTACGAGCAGTACTTC.

This clonotype appeared many times. The rearrangement uses TRBV29-1 and TRBJ1-2; a weak D match, TRBD1 (5 bases). V dropped 6 bases and J dropped 6 bases, with 11 bases sitting between them. This CDR3 contains 11 residues. Germline lookup yields CDR1 SQVTM and CDR2 ANQGSEA. The CDR3 nucleotides are TGCAGCGTCTACGGGGGGGATGGCTACACCTTC. Translating gives CSVYGGDGYTF.

This clonotype was seen ten or more times. This chain links TRBV5-1 with TRBJ2-5; D is undetermined. Trimming took off 1 base at V and 2 bases at J, with 12 bases between the two ends. Germline assignment: CDR1 SGHRS and CDR2 YFSETQ. CDR3 length: 15 residues. This CDR3 is CASSLLTPTQETQYF. The CDR3 DNA is TGCGCCAGCAGCTTGCTCACACCCACACAAGAGACCCAGTACTTC.

In this sample, this clonotype turned up many times. The chain combines TRBV6-6 with TRBJ2-5; TRBD2 might be the D (5 bases). This CDR3 is 14 amino acids long. The V and J ends lost 6 bases and 4 bases respectively, with 15 bases between them. The germline CDR1 and CDR2 sequences are MNHNY and SVGAGI (reference sequence). In nucleotides, the CDR3 is TGTGCCAGCAGCCCTGGAGCGGTCCTAGAGACCCAGTACTTC. It is translated as CASSPGAVLETQYF.

J is TRBJ2-1 and V is TRBV7-3, with D possibly TRBD2 on 6 matching bases. Germline V gene data show CDR1 as SGHTA and CDR2 as FQGTGA. CDR3 length: 13 amino acids. Deletions cut 5 bases from V and 7 bases from J, with 12 bases between. The CDR3 is CASSRERMNEQFF. The CDR3 DNA reads TGTGCCAGCAGCCGGGAGAGGATGAATGAGCAGTTCTTC.

The chain has TRBV5-1 and TRBJ1-2; D is ambiguous. From germline, CDR1 is SGHRS and CDR2 YFSETQ. V dropped 10 bases and J dropped 8 bases, with 27 bases sitting between them. The CDR3 is 15 residues long. In nucleotides, the CDR3 is TGCGCCGGCACAACTTCTCGCGATTCTAGTTCCGGCTACACCTTC. Translation gives CAGTTSRDSSSGYTF.

This clonotype has only a few counts. The CDR3 DNA follows: TGTGCCAGCACATTCCCACAGAGGGGAGTCCTCAGAGGGGGCTATGGCTACACCTTC. Encoded protein: CASTFPQRGVLRGGYGYTF. The rearrangement uses TRBV12-3 or TRBV12-4 and TRBJ1-2; D might be TRBD1 (6 bases). V was shortened by 7 bases and J by 4 bases, with 31 bases between the two germline ends. CDR3 size: 19 residues.

Points on this clonotype: The junction and the germline gene differ at one end; a read error may be behind it. The rearrangement links TRBV18 to TRBJ1-5; D is uncertain. This CDR3 comprises 14 residues. Germline CDR1 and CDR2: KGHSH and LQKENI. DNA for the CDR3: TGTGCCAGCTCACCAGATTGGAGCAATCATCCCCAGCATTTT. It translates to CASSPDWSNHPQHF.

About this clonotype itself: With a much larger clone just one base away, this may be a read error. The rearrangement joins TRBV20-1 to TRBJ2-3; D unclear. Germline V lookup: CDR1 DFQATT, CDR2 SNEGSKA (reference sequence). The CDR3 totals 12 residues. The CDR3 protein is CSARRPTDAQYF. CDR3 sequence (DNA): TGCAGTGCTAGGCGTCCCACAGATGCGCAGTATTTT.

The gene calls are TRBV14 and TRBJ2-3; 10 nucleotides line up with TRBD1. The CDR3 has 15 amino acids. The germline V gene encodes CDR1 SGHDN and CDR2 FVKESK. V shed 4 bases, J shed 8 bases, and the junction held 9 bases outside the gene matches. This chain's CDR3 is CASSPGTGARGTQYF. CDR3 in DNA: TGTGCCAGCAGCCCGGGGACAGGGGCGAGGGGTACGCAGTATTTT.

This clonotype was picked up one time. This chain links TRBV7-8 with TRBJ2-2; no firm D call. This CDR3 region has 14 residues. In germline, CDR1 is SGHVS, CDR2 FQNEAQ. V was pared by 5 bases and J by 6 bases, with 13 bases between. CDR3 sequence: CASSPTDVAGELFF. CDR3 DNA sequence: TGTGCCAGCAGCCCTACCGACGTAGCCGGGGAGCTGTTTTTT. Full variable domain (rest looked up from reference TRBV7-8 and TRBJ2-2): GAGVSQSPRYKVAKRGQDVALRCDPISGHVSLFWYQQALGQGPEFLTYFQNEAQLDKSGLPSDRFFAERPEGSVSTLKIQRTQQEDSAVYLCASSPTDVAGELFFGEGSRLTVL.

This clonotype has a handful of counts. This rearrangement joins TRBV7-2 to TRBJ2-7, with a weak D call TRBD1 (7 bases). Trimming removed 7 bases at V and 3 bases at J, with 16 bases between. The CDR3 spans 14 residues. Germline loops: CDR1 SGHTA, CDR2 FQGNSA. The CDR3: CASILRQGGYEQYF. CDR3 DNA: TGTGCCAGCATCCTTCGACAGGGAGGCTACGAGCAGTACTTC.

The table lists this clonotype with a few counts. The chain uses TRBV5-6 and TRBJ2-1; 7 positions agree with TRBD2. Germline trimming cut 0 bases from V and 9 bases from J; bases unmatched to any gene: 3. Germline assignment: CDR1 SGHDT and CDR2 YYEEEE. The CDR3 is 13 amino acids. The CDR3 loop is CASSLGTSSEQFF. The CDR3 coding sequence is TGTGCCAGCAGCTTGGGGACTAGTAGTGAGCAGTTCTTC.

In regard to this clonotype: The junction does not match germline at one end; this may be a read error. The chain carries TRBV2 and TRBJ2-1; 9 nucleotides agree with TRBD1. Germline V gene data show CDR1 as SNHLY and CDR2 as FYNNEI. This CDR3 has 16 residues. CDR3 protein: CASRQRGQGRYNERFF. The CDR3 nucleotides are TGTGCCAGCAGACAGAGGGGACAGGGAAGATACAATGAGCGGTTCTTC.

In its sample, this clonotype was seen a few times. The V gene is TRBV7-9, the J gene TRBJ2-1; 7 bases match TRBD2. This CDR3 contains 14 residues. The germline V gene has CDR1 SEHNR and CDR2 FQNEAQ (reference sequence). V lost 4 bases and J lost 8; bases outside the gene matches: 8. The CDR3 reads CASSSTGGTDEQFF. CDR3 nucleotides: TGTGCCAGCAGCTCTACCGGGGGGACTGATGAGCAGTTCTTC.

The chain is built from TRBV5-1 and TRBJ1-2, with TRBD1 matching 7 bases. V dropped 1 base and J dropped 5; count of bases not matched to a gene: 5. The CDR3 sequence is 14 residues long. Germline-derived CDR1 and CDR2 are SGHRS and YFSETQ. The CDR3 coding sequence is TGCGCCAGCAGCTTGACACAGGGGAAGTATGGCTACACCTTC. Translation: CASSLTQGKYGYTF.

To note about this clonotype: This clone may be a read error of a much larger clone one base away. V gene TRBV5-1 combines with J gene TRBJ2-7; unclear D gene. The ends were cut back, 3 bases at V and 2 bases at J, with 12 bases in the middle. The CDR3 sequence is 14 residues long. Germline loops: CDR1 SGHRS, CDR2 YFSETQ. This CDR3 reads CASSWSSGPYEQYF. The CDR3, as DNA: TGCGCCAGCAGCTGGAGCTCTGGGCCCTACGAGCAGTACTTC.

About this clonotype itself: Mismatch with germline at one junction end may stem from a read error. The chain carries TRBV28 and TRBJ1-6; the D gene is possibly TRBD1 (6 bases). This CDR3 region has 16 residues. From germline, CDR1 is MDHEN and CDR2 SYDVKM. CDR3 sequence reads: CASRQSKGQNNPPLHF. In nucleotides, the CDR3 is TGTGCCAGCAGGCAATCAAAGGGACAAAATAATCCACCCCTCCACTTT.